The clone carrying this T cell receptor beta chain appeared many times. Germline V gene data show CDR1 as SGHTA and CDR2 as FQGNSA. V was cut by 1 base and J by 6 bases, with 8 bases left in between. The length of the CDR3 is 13 residues. This sample was included in a study of T-cell reconstitution after alpha-beta-depleted transplantation in children. Preparation of the TCRbeta library involved a method that used unique molecular identifiers. TCRdb itself ran the PCR reads through MiXCR, one entry per CDR3 protein. The sample shows under 140,000 distinct CDR3 sequences, 10% of them seen only once. The sequenced sample was PBMCs from the stem cell graft donor, obtained from the stem cell graft. V gene TRBV7-2 combines with J gene TRBJ2-3; D unresolved. This sequence was found in a human donor who donated a stem cell graft to a child with acute lymphoblastic leukemia. CDR3 protein: CASSLERADTQYF. The CDR3 nucleotides are TGTGCCAGCAGCTTAGAACGGGCGGATACGCAGTATTTT.